Listed here are 21 T cell receptor beta chains from one sample, sequenced in a study of response to subunit inactivated influenza vaccine. Using its own MiXCR run on the RT-PCR reads, TCRdb lists one record per CDR3 protein. Of more than 400,000 distinct CDR3 sequences listed, about a tenth are singletons. The specimen comprised PBMCs from blood, sampled around seven weeks after vaccination. Receptors originate from a man aged 50 to 60 who received an inactivated influenza vaccine.

This chain connects TRBV11-2 to TRBJ2-1; possible D gene TRBD1, 6 bases. The V gene lost 6 bases and the J gene lost 0 bases, with 15 bases spanning the gap. The germline V gene has CDR1 SGHAT and CDR2 FQNNGV. The CDR3 contains 16 residues. The CDR3 is CASSYGQFYSYNEQFF. DNA of the CDR3: TGTGCCAGCAGTTATGGACAGTTCTACTCCTACAATGAGCAGTTCTTC. The variable domain in full, completed from reference TRBV11-2 and TRBJ2-1, reads EAGVAQSPRYKIIEKRQSVAFWCNPISGHATLYWYQQILGQGPKLLIQFQNNGVVDDSQLPKDRFSAERLKGVDSTLKIQPAKLEDSAVYLCASSYGQFYSYNEQFFGPGTRLTVL.

This clonotype appeared a few times. This chain connects TRBV5-1 to TRBJ2-5; D ambiguous. This CDR3 is 14 amino acids long. Germline-derived CDR1 and CDR2 are SGHRS and YFSETQ. With 0 bases removed from V and 3 bases from J, the gap between germline ends came to 9 bases. The CDR3 spells CASSLASEKETQYF. CDR3 nucleotide sequence: TGCGCCAGCAGCTTGGCCTCGGAAAAAGAGACCCAGTACTTC.

This clonotype showed up many times. The chain has TRBV12-3 or TRBV12-4 and TRBJ1-5, with 7 bases that match TRBD1. The CDR3 has 14 amino acids. After removal of 1 base from V and 5 bases from J, the junction contained 2 bases not matched to a gene. The CDR3 protein is CASSLGQGYQPQHF. CDR3 sequence (DNA): TGTGCCAGCAGTTTAGGACAGGGATATCAGCCCCAGCATTTT.

The sample holds a few counts of this clonotype. The V and J genes are TRBV6-5 and TRBJ1-1; D is unresolved. From germline, CDR1 is MNHEY and CDR2 SVGAGI. The CDR3 spans 15 residues. The V end was cut by 2 bases, the J end by 0 bases, with 10 bases between. DNA of the CDR3: TGTGCCAGCAGTTACAAGGGAACCATGAACACTGAAGCTTTCTTT. Translation: CASSYKGTMNTEAFF.

The V call is TRBV24-1, the J call TRBJ1-2; D may be TRBD1 (6 bases). Per the germline V gene, CDR1 is KGHDR and CDR2 is SFDVKD. The CDR3 runs 13 residues. Trimming shortened V by 5 bases and J by 7 bases, and 13 bases separated the two germline ends. Here the CDR3 reads CATSASGGPGYTF. CDR3 nucleotide sequence: TGTGCCACCAGTGCCTCGGGGGGGCCTGGCTACACCTTC.

This clonotype was counted ten times or more. The DNA of the CDR3 is TGCGCCAGCAGCCAGACAACTAGCGGGAGATGGAATGAGCAGTTCTTC. Its translation: CASSQTTSGRWNEQFF. This chain uses TRBV4-3 with TRBJ2-1; 11 bases line up with TRBD2. CDR3 length equals 16 residues. Germline CDR1 and CDR2: LGHNA and YSLEER. J lost 7 bases, V lost 3 bases, and 8 bases had no gene match.

The V and J genes are TRBV27 and TRBJ2-2; D uncertain. Germline V gene lookup returns CDR1 MNHEY and CDR2 SMNVEV (reference sequence). This CDR3 region has 14 residues. Trimming shortened V by 7 bases and J by 4 bases, and 13 bases separated the two germline ends. CDR3: CASMRTRGTGELFF. CDR3 DNA sequence: TGTGCCAGCATGAGGACCCGAGGCACCGGGGAGCTGTTTTTT.

The CDR3 DNA follows: TGCAGTGCTAGCGGACAGGGGGCTAGCACAGATACGCAGTATTTT. Translation: CSASGQGASTDTQYF. The chain links TRBV20-1 to TRBJ2-3; 11 nucleotides align to TRBD1. V lost 3 bases to trimming and J lost 0 bases; unmatched junction nucleotides: 2. Germline V gives CDR1 DFQATT, CDR2 SNEGSKA (reference sequence). The CDR3 extends over 15 amino acids.

This clonotype was observed at least ten times. This chain uses TRBV12-3 or TRBV12-4 with TRBJ1-2; 8 bases fit TRBD1. J was trimmed by 7 bases and V by 3 bases; bases with no gene match: 10. The CDR3 has 15 amino acids. Written as DNA, the CDR3 is TGTGCCAGCAGTTTTGCCGGCAGGGGGCATGGTGGCTACACCTTC. Its protein is CASSFAGRGHGGYTF.

The sample holds a few counts of this clonotype. The CDR3 nucleotides are TGTGCCAGCAGTTACAAACTAGCGGCCGACGAGCAGTACTTC. As protein: CASSYKLAADEQYF. The V gene is TRBV6-5, the J gene TRBJ2-7; 8 positions agree with TRBD2. In germline, CDR1 is MNHEY, CDR2 SVGAGI. Germline trimming cut 2 bases from V and 5 bases from J; bases unmatched to any gene: 5. The CDR3 has 14 amino acids.

J is TRBJ2-1 and V is TRBV4-3, with 9 positions matching TRBD1. Unmatched junction bases numbered 14, after V lost 4 bases and J lost 4 bases. CDR1 is LGHNA, CDR2 YSLEER, per germline. The CDR3 runs 18 residues. The CDR3 here is CASSPDPDRGGRYNEQFF. The CDR3 DNA reads TGCGCCAGCAGCCCAGACCCCGACAGGGGGGGGAGATACAATGAGCAGTTCTTC.

This clonotype has a count of ten or more. V and J are TRBV11-2 and TRBJ1-1; D remains unclear. Germline-derived CDR1 and CDR2 are SGHAT and FQNNGV. Trimming took 5 bases from V and 3 from J, leaving 16 bases between them. This CDR3 has 15 amino acids. CDR3 amino acids: CASSPWTAGDTEAFF. The DNA of the CDR3 is TGTGCCAGCAGCCCATGGACTGCTGGGGACACTGAAGCTTTCTTT.

This clonotype showed up many times. J is TRBJ2-5 and V is TRBV6-1, with 8 positions matching TRBD2. V lost 5 bases to trimming and J lost 5 bases; unmatched junction nucleotides: 10. Germline V lookup: CDR1 MNHNS, CDR2 SASEGT. The CDR3 loop spans 15 amino acids. The CDR3 DNA reads TGTGCCAGCAGTCCCCAGCGGGGGACGGCTGAGACCCAGTACTTC. This codes for CASSPQRGTAETQYF.

This clonotype was observed a few times. J is TRBJ2-1 and V is TRBV4-1; TRBD2 agrees at 14 bases. CDR1 is MGHRA and CDR2 is YSYEKL in the germline V gene. The CDR3 has 17 amino acids. V was pared by 2 bases and J by 8 bases, with 8 bases of the junction left unmatched. The CDR3 reads CASSQIGTSGGRYEQFF. CDR3 bases: TGCGCCAGCAGCCAAATCGGGACTAGCGGGGGAAGGTATGAGCAGTTCTTC.

This clonotype came up many times. This sequence joins TRBV5-6 and TRBJ1-1, with a tentative D call TRBD1 (5 bases). Germline V CDR1 and CDR2: SGHDT, YYEEEE. Trimming left V 3 bases short and J 0 bases short, with 12 bases between. This CDR3 region has 15 residues. Here the CDR3 DNA reads TGTGCCAGCAGCTCACCGGGGGTCATGAACACTGAAGCTTTCTTT. Translation: CASSSPGVMNTEAFF.

A few counts support this clonotype. The chain carries TRBV7-6 and TRBJ1-6; D gene uncertain. The CDR3 runs 13 residues. The V and J ends lost 5 bases and 6 bases respectively, with 8 bases between them. The germline V gene encodes CDR1 SGHVS and CDR2 FNYEAQ. The CDR3 is CASSGSFNSPLHF. The DNA for the CDR3 is TGTGCCAGCAGCGGTAGCTTTAATTCACCCCTCCACTTT.

This clonotype occurred a few times. V and J are TRBV7-2 and TRBJ1-3; no clear D. The CDR3 contains 16 residues. Trimming shortened V by 2 bases and J by 1 base, and 12 bases separated the two germline ends. The germline gives CDR1 SGHTA, CDR2 FQGNSA. The CDR3 sequence is CASSLTRSVSGNTIYF. CDR3 sequence (DNA): TGTGCCAGCAGCTTAACCCGCTCCGTTTCTGGAAACACCATATATTTT.

This rearrangement joins TRBV11-2 to TRBJ1-1; D remains unclear. The V gene lost 6 bases and the J gene lost 0 bases, with 14 bases spanning the gap. The length of the CDR3 is 15 residues. Germline V gives CDR1 SGHAT, CDR2 FQNNGV. DNA of the CDR3: TGTGCCAGCAGTCCCCCCGGCAGGATGAACACTGAAGCTTTCTTT. This translates into CASSPPGRMNTEAFF.

This clonotype was counted at least ten times. V is TRBV11-1 and J is TRBJ1-1; D is unresolved. Trimming left V 1 base short and J 5 bases short, with 23 bases between. CDR1 is SGHAT, CDR2 FQDESV, per germline (reference sequence). This CDR3 is 18 amino acids long. CDR3 residues: CASSLDPGFRPLRTEAFF. CDR3 coding DNA: TGTGCCAGCAGCTTAGACCCAGGATTCAGGCCTTTGAGGACTGAAGCTTTCTTT.

The chain carries TRBV12-3 or TRBV12-4 and TRBJ2-1; TRBD2 aligns across 7 bases. CDR3 length: 14 residues. The V and J ends lost 2 bases and 4 bases, in that order; junction bases with no gene match: 2. The CDR3 DNA reads as TGTGCCAGCAGTTTATTGGGGGGGTACAATGAGCAGTTCTTC. This gives the protein CASSLLGGYNEQFF.

This clonotype was counted many times. The chain uses TRBV12-3 or TRBV12-4 and TRBJ1-1, with 8 bases matching TRBD1. The ends lost 4 bases at V and 4 bases at J; junction bases unmatched: 2. The CDR3 length is 13 residues. The CDR3 loop is CASSSTGVTEAFF. The CDR3 DNA is TGTGCCAGCAGTTCGACAGGGGTCACTGAAGCTTTCTTT.